These 20 T cell receptor beta chains share one sample of origin, sequenced in a study of control samples from healthy donors and cancer patients. Repertoires were generated with immunoSEQ multiplex PCR, while TCRdb's copy carries only in-frame clones and drops some. The sample lists about 130,000 clones, about 93% occurring once. Input material: PBMCs. All receptors derive from a man aged 50 or older with head and neck cancer.

The rearrangement joins TRBV28 to TRBJ1-5; weak D call: TRBD1 (5 bases). The CDR3 runs 14 residues. CDR1 is MDHEN, CDR2 SYDVKM, per germline. V lost 6 bases, J lost 3 bases, and 12 bases lay in between. CDR3 loop: CASSSPGTNQPQHF. DNA for the CDR3: TGTGCCAGCAGCTCCCCAGGGACCAATCAGCCCCAGCATTTT.

On this clone itself: At one of its ends the junction is not consistent with the germline gene, which may arise from a read error. This chain connects TRBV30 to TRBJ1-2; 8 positions match TRBD1. The CDR3 runs to 13 residues. Germline values: CDR1 GTSNPN, CDR2 SVGIG (reference sequence). For the CDR3, the DNA is TGTGCCTGGAGGTCTACCAGGGGGCTCCTTATTTACTTC. This codes for CAWRSTRGLLIYF.

V usage is TRBV7-9 and J usage is TRBJ1-2; 8 positions match TRBD1. The V and J ends lost 3 bases and 3 bases, in that order; junction bases with no gene match: 9. Germline V gene sequence: CDR1 SEHNR, CDR2 FQNEAQ (reference sequence). The CDR3 has 16 amino acids. Here the CDR3 reads CASSFSGGEAHYGYTF. CDR3 nucleotide sequence: TGTGCCAGCAGCTTCTCAGGGGGCGAGGCGCACTATGGCTACACCTTC.

The chain couples TRBV27 to TRBJ2-2, with 10 positions matching TRBD2. The ends lost 5 bases at V and 4 bases at J; junction bases unmatched: 4. Germline V gene lookup returns CDR1 MNHEY and CDR2 SMNVEV (reference sequence). The length of the CDR3 is 15 residues. The CDR3 region is CASSPSGGATGELFF. In DNA, the CDR3 is TGTGCCAGCAGTCCAAGCGGGGGGGCCACCGGGGAGCTGTTTTTT.

V usage is TRBV12-3 or TRBV12-4 and J usage is TRBJ2-5; 7 nucleotides match TRBD1. V was clipped by 6 bases and J by 3 bases; unmatched bases: 4. The CDR3 totals 13 residues. For the CDR3, the DNA is TGTGCCAGCAGCTCGACAGGGAAAGAGACCCAGTACTTC. Its translation: CASSSTGKETQYF.

The chain employs TRBV6-5 and TRBJ2-3; tentative D call: TRBD2 (6 bases). V gave up 2 bases and J gave up 0 bases, with 9 bases separating them. The CDR3 length is 15 residues. Germline V lookup: CDR1 MNHEY, CDR2 SVGAGI. This chain's CDR3 is CASSYQAGSTDTQYF. The CDR3 DNA reads as TGTGCCAGCAGTTACCAGGCGGGGAGCACAGATACGCAGTATTTT.

The chain carries TRBV7-9 and TRBJ2-7; 12 bases are shared with TRBD2. Germline V gene sequence: CDR1 SEHNR, CDR2 FQNEAQ (reference sequence). With 4 bases clipped from V and 2 bases from J, the junction kept 6 bases outside the gene matches. CDR3 length: 16 residues. CDR3 protein: CASSSSTSGGTYEQYF. The CDR3 nucleotides are TGTGCCAGCAGCTCGTCGACTAGCGGGGGAACCTACGAGCAGTACTTC. Variable domain in full (rest from reference TRBV7-9 and TRBJ2-7): DTGVSQNPRHKITKRGQNVTFRCDPISEHNRLYWYRQTLGQGPEFLTYFQNEAQLEKSRLLSDRFSAERPKGSFSTLEIQRTEQGDSAMYLCASSSSTSGGTYEQYFGPGTRLTVT.

This chain joins TRBV7-9 and TRBJ2-1, with 7 bases lining up with TRBD2. The CDR3 runs to 12 residues. Trimming removed 8 bases from V and 13 bases from J; junction bases left unmatched: 11. Germline lookup yields CDR1 SEHNR and CDR2 FQNEAQ (reference sequence). This chain's CDR3 is CASASSGGPQFF. CDR3 nucleotides: TGTGCCAGCGCCTCTAGCGGCGGCCCCCAGTTCTTC.

About this clone itself: The same CDR3 also results from other DNA sequences found in this sample. The CDR3 nucleotides are TGCGCCAGCAGCCAAGATAGGGCCGGCTACAATGAGCAGTTCTTC. Its protein product is CASSQDRAGYNEQFF. The chain links TRBV4-1 to TRBJ2-1; D unclear. The germline gives CDR1 MGHRA, CDR2 YSYEKL. This CDR3 is 15 amino acids long. Deletions cut 0 bases from V and 3 bases from J, with 9 bases between.

This rearrangement joins TRBV5-6 to TRBJ2-3; D remains ambiguous. With 0 bases removed from V and 6 bases from J, the gap between germline ends came to 11 bases. The length of the CDR3 is 14 residues. The germline gives CDR1 SGHDT, CDR2 YYEEEE. CDR3 protein: CASSLGSIGDTQYF. CDR3 DNA: TGTGCCAGCAGCTTGGGATCTATCGGGGATACGCAGTATTTT.

The chain employs TRBV5-4 and TRBJ1-3, with D tentatively TRBD1 (5 bases). CDR1 is SGHNT, CDR2 YYREEE, per germline (reference sequence). V dropped 1 base and J dropped 2 bases, with 7 bases sitting between them. The CDR3 spans 14 residues. CDR3 sequence (DNA): TGTGCCAGCAGCTTGCCGGGACCTGGAAACACCATATATTTT. It yields the protein CASSLPGPGNTIYF.

The chain combines TRBV24-1 with TRBJ2-7; D is undetermined. The CDR3 has 14 residues. Germline V gene data show CDR1 as KGHDR and CDR2 as SFDVKD. The ends were cut back, 6 bases at V and 5 bases at J, with 16 bases in the middle. The CDR3 spells CATSPSFGSDEQYF. In nucleotides, the CDR3 is TGTGCCACCAGTCCTTCATTCGGGTCCGACGAGCAGTACTTC.

The rearrangement links TRBV19 to TRBJ1-1; D perhaps matches TRBD1 (5 bases). V was shortened by 11 bases and J by 9 bases, with 19 bases between the two germline ends. CDR1 is LNHDA and CDR2 is SQIVND in the germline V gene (reference sequence). CDR3 length: 12 residues. The CDR3 reads CAVGGAAWQAFF. For the CDR3, the DNA is TGTGCCGTCGGCGGGGCAGCCTGGCAAGCTTTCTTT.

V and J are TRBV6-2 or TRBV6-3 and TRBJ2-3; D perhaps matches TRBD2 (5 bases). Germline V gene sequence: CDR1 MNHEY, CDR2 SVGEGT. Trimming removed 6 bases at V and 4 bases at J, with 17 bases between. This CDR3 comprises 15 residues. This CDR3 reads CASSLQSGGADTQYF. The CDR3 DNA reads as TGTGCCAGCAGCCTCCAGAGCGGTGGGGCAGATACGCAGTATTTT.

This clone was counted a single time. The chain is built from TRBV12-3 or TRBV12-4 and TRBJ1-2; TRBD1 agrees at 7 bases. The trim removed 2 bases at V and 4 bases at J, leaving 1 base unmatched. This CDR3 is built from 13 residues. The chain's CDR3 is CASSLYRGYGYTF. The DNA of the CDR3 is TGTGCCAGCAGTTTATACAGGGGCTATGGCTACACCTTC.

V and J are TRBV6-6 and TRBJ2-7; D uncertain. The ends were cut back, 5 bases at V and 0 bases at J, with 11 bases in the middle. This CDR3 has 14 residues. CDR1 MNHNY and CDR2 SVGAGI come from the germline V gene (reference sequence). CDR3 coding DNA: TGTGCCAGCAGTCCTCAGCAAGACTCCTACGAGCAGTACTTC. It codes for CASSPQQDSYEQYF.

The chain joins TRBV5-1 to TRBJ2-5; D may correspond to TRBD1 or TRBD2 (5 bases each). Trimming took off 3 bases at V and 1 base at J, with 13 bases between the two ends. This CDR3 comprises 15 residues. Germline V gives CDR1 SGHRS, CDR2 YFSETQ. The CDR3 DNA follows: TGCGCCAGCAGCTGGACAACCGGGACCCAAGAGACCCAGTACTTC. This encodes CASSWTTGTQETQYF.

The chain uses TRBV18 and TRBJ1-1, with 12 positions matching TRBD1. V lost 3 bases, J lost 6 bases, and 8 bases stayed unmatched. The CDR3 runs to 16 residues. Per germline, CDR1 KGHSH and CDR2 LQKENI. CDR3 region: CASSPGTGGFGPEAFF. As DNA, the CDR3 is TGTGCCAGCTCACCCGGGACAGGGGGCTTCGGGCCTGAAGCTTTCTTT.

The gene calls are TRBV27 and TRBJ2-2; TRBD2 agrees at 11 bases. This CDR3 has 20 residues. J was trimmed by 0 bases and V by 5 bases; bases with no gene match: 14. Germline V CDR1 and CDR2: MNHEY, SMNVEV (reference sequence). The CDR3 sequence is CASSARALAGGPANTGELFF. The CDR3 DNA reads TGTGCCAGCAGTGCTCGGGCTCTAGCGGGGGGCCCTGCGAACACCGGGGAGCTGTTTTTT.

J is TRBJ2-7 and V is TRBV20-1; TRBD1 matches 8 bases. The germline CDR1 and CDR2 sequences are DFQATT and SNEGSKA (reference sequence). V shed 3 bases and J 2 bases; nucleotides not matched to a gene: 3. CDR3 length equals 13 residues. CDR3 in DNA: TGCAGTGCTAGTCGGACAGGGACCTACGAGCAGTACTTC. This sequence encodes CSASRTGTYEQYF.